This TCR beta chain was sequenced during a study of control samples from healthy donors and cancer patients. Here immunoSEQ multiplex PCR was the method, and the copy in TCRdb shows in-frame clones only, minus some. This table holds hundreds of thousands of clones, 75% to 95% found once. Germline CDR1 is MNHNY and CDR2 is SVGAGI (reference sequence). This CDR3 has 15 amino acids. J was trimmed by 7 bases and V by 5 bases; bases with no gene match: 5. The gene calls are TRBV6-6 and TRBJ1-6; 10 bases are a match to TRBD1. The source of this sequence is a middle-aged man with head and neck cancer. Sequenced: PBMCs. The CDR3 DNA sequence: TGTGCCAGCAGTCCGGGACAGGGGAAAAATTCACCCCTCCACTTT. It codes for CASSPGQGKNSPLHF.